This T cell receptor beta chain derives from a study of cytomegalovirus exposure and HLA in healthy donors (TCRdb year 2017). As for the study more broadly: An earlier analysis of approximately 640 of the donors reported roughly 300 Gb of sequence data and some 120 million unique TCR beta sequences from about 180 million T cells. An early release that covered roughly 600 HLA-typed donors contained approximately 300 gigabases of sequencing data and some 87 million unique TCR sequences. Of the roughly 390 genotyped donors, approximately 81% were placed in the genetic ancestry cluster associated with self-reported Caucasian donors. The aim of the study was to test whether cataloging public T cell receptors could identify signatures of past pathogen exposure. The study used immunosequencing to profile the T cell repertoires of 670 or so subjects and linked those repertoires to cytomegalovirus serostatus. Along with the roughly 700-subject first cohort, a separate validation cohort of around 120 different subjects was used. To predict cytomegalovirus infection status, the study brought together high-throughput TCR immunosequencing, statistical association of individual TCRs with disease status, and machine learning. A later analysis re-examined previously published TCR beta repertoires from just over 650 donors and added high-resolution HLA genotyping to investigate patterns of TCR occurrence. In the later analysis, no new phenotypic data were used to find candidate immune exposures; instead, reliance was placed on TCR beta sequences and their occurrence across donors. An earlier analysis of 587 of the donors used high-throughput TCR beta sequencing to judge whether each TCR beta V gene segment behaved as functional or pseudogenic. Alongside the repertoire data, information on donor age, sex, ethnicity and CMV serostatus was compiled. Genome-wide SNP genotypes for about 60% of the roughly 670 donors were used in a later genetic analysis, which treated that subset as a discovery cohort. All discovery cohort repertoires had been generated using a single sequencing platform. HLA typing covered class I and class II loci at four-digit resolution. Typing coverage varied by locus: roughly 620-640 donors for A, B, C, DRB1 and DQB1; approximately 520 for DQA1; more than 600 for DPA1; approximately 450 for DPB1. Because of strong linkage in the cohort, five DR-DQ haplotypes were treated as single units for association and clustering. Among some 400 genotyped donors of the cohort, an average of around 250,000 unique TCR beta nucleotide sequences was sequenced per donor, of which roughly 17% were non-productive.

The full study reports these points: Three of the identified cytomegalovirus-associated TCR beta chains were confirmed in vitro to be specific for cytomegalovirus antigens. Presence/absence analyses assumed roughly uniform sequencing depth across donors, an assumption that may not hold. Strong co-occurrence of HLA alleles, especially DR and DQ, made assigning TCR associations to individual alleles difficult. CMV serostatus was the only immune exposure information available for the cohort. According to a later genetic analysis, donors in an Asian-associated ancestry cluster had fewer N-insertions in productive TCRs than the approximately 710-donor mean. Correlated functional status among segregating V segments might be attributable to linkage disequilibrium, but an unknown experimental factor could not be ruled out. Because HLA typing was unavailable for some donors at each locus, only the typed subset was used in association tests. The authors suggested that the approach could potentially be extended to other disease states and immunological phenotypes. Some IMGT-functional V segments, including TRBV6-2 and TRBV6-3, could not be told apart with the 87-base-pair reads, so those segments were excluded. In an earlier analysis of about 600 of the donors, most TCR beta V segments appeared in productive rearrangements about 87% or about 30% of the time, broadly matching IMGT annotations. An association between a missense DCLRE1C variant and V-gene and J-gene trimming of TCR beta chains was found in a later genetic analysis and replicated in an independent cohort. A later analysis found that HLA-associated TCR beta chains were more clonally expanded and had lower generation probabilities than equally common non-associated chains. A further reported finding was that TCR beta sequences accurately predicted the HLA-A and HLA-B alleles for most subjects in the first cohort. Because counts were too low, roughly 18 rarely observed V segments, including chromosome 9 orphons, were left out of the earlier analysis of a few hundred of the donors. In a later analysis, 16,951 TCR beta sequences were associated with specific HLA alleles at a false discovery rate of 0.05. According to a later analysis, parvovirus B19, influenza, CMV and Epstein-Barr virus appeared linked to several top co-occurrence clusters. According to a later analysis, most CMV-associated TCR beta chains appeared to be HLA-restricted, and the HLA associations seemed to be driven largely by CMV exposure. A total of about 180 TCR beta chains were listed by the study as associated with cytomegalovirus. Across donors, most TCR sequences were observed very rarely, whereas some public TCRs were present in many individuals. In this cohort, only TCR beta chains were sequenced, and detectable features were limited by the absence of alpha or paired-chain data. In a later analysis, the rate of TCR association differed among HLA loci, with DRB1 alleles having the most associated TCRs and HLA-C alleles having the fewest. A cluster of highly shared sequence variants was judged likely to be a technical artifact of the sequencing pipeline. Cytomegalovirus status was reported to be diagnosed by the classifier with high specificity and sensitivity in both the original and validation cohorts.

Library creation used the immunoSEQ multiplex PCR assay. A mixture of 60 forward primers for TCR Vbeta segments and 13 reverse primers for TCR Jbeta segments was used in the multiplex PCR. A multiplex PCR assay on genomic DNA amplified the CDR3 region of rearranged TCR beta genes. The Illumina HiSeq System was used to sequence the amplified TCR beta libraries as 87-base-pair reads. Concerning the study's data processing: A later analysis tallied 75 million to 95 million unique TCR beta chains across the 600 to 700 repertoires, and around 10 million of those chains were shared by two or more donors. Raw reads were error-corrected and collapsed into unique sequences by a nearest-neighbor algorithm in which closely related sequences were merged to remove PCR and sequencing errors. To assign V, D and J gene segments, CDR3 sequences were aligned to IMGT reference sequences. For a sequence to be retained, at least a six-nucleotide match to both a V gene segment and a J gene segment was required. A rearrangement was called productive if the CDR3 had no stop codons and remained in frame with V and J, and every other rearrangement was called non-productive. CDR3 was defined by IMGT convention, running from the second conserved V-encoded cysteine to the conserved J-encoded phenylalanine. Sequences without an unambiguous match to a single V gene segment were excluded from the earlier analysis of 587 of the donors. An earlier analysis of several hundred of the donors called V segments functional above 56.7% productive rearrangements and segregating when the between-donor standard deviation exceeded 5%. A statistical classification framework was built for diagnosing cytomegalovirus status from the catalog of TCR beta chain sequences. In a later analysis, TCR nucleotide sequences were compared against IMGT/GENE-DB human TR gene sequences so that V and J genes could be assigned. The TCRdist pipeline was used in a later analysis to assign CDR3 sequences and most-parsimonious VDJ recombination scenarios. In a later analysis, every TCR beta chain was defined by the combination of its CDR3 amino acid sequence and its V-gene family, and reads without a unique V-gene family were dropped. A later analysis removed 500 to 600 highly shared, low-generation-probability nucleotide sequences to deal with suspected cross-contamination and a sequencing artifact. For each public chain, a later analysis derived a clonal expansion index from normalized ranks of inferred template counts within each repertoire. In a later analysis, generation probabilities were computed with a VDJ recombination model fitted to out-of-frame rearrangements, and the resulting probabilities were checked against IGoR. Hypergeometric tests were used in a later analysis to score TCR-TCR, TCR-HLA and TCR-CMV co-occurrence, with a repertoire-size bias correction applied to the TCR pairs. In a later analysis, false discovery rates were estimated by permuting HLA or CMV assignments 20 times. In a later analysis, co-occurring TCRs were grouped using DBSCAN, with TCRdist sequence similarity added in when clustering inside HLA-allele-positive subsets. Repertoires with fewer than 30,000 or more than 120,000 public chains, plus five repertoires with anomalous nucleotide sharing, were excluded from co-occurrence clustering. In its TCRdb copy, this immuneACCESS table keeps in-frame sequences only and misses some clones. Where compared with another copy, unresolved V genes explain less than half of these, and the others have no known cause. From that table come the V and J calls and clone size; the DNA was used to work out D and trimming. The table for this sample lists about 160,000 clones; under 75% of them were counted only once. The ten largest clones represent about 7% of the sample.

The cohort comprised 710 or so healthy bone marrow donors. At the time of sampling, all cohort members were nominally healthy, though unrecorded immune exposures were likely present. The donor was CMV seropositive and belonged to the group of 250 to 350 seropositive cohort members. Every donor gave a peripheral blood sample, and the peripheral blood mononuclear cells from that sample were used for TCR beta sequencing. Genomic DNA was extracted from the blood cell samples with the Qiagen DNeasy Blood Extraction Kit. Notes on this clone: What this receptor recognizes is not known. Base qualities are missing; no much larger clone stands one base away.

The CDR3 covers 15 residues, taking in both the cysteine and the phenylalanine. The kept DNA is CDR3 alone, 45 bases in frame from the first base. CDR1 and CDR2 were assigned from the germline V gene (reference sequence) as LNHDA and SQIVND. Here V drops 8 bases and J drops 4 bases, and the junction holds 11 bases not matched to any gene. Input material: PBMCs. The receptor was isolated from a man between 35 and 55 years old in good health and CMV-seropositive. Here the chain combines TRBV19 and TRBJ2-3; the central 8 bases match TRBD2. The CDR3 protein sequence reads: CASSTGLEGADTQYF. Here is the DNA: TGTGCCAGTTCAACGGGACTAGAGGGGGCAGATACGCAGTATTTT.